One sample yielded the 20 T cell receptor beta chains listed below, sequenced in a study of shared clonotypes between healthy human individuals. Using immunoSEQ multiplex PCR, the repertoire was profiled, and TCRdb retains in-frame clones only, with some absent. There are more than 1.2 million clones in the sample; 98% to 99% occur only once, and about 0.4% lies in the top ten. The sequencing input was naive CD4+ T cells sorted from blood. The subset is: CD45RA+ positively selected. These receptors were collected from a man aged 25 to 40 in good health.

The V gene is TRBV6-5, the J gene TRBJ2-2; 7 bases map to TRBD2. This CDR3 contains 15 residues. Per germline, CDR1 MNHEY and CDR2 SVGAGI. Trimming took 8 bases from V and 2 from J; bases not matched to a gene: 8. CDR3 coding DNA: TGTGCCAGCCGAGCCGGGACTATAAACACCGGGGAGCTGTTTTTT. As protein: CASRAGTINTGELFF.

This sequence joins TRBV10-3 and TRBJ2-7, with 11 bases lining up with TRBD1. From germline, CDR1 is ENHRY and CDR2 SYGVKD. With 0 bases clipped from V and 4 bases from J, the junction kept 5 bases outside the gene matches. The CDR3 runs 16 residues. CDR3 sequence: CAISESTGTGGYEQYF. The DNA for the CDR3 is TGTGCCATCAGTGAGTCGACCGGGACAGGGGGTTACGAGCAGTACTTC.

The genes are TRBV27 and TRBJ2-5, with D tentatively TRBD2 (6 bases). CDR3 length equals 15 residues. The germline gives CDR1 MNHEY, CDR2 SMNVEV (reference sequence). Trimming removed 7 bases from V and 5 bases from J, with 20 bases in between. The CDR3 DNA follows: TGTGCCAGCATTCCCGGGCTAGCGCCCAGGGAGACCCAGTACTTC. Its translation: CASIPGLAPRETQYF.

The gene calls are TRBV7-6 and TRBJ2-5, with 7 bases that match TRBD2. Germline V lookup: CDR1 SGHVS, CDR2 FNYEAQ. The junction had 3 bases not matched to a gene; V was cut back by 0 bases and J by 2 bases. The CDR3 runs 15 residues. CDR3 residues: CASSLAGTTQETQYF. CDR3 nucleotide sequence: TGTGCCAGCAGCTTAGCTGGGACTACTCAAGAGACCCAGTACTTC.

The chain recombines TRBV18 with TRBJ2-7; D remains unclear. V dropped 3 bases and J dropped 0 bases, with 12 bases sitting between them. There are 15 residues in the CDR3. Germline CDR1 and CDR2: KGHSH and LQKENI. Here the CDR3 DNA reads TGTGCCAGCTCACCTGTGGCAGGACCCTCCTACGAGCAGTACTTC. Protein: CASSPVAGPSYEQYF.

V gene TRBV10-3 combines with J gene TRBJ2-1; 10 nucleotides match TRBD1. With V trimmed by 6 bases and J by 0 bases, 11 bases remained unmatched. The CDR3 covers 18 residues. Germline V gene data show CDR1 as ENHRY and CDR2 as SYGVKD. The CDR3 DNA follows: TGTGCCATCAGACCGGGACAGGGGACAGCGATCTCCTACAATGAGCAGTTCTTC. Translating it yields CAIRPGQGTAISYNEQFF.

The chain uses TRBV30 and TRBJ2-7, with TRBD1 identical over 7 bases. The CDR3 runs 13 residues. Unmatched junction bases numbered 6, after V lost 5 bases and J lost 2 bases. Germline CDR1 GTSNPN, CDR2 SVGIG (reference sequence). The CDR3 region is CAWQGGWPYEQYF. The CDR3 DNA reads as TGTGCCTGGCAAGGGGGCTGGCCCTACGAGCAGTACTTC.

The J gene is TRBJ2-7, the V gene TRBV10-2; 11 bases agree with TRBD2. CDR3 size: 16 residues. V lost 4 bases, J lost 1 base, and 6 bases stayed unmatched. Germline V gene lookup returns CDR1 WSHSY and CDR2 SAAADI. The DNA of the CDR3 is TGCGCCAGCAGTGGGACCGGGACTAGCGGTTCCTACGAGCAGTACTTC. Amino acids: CASSGTGTSGSYEQYF.

The chain carries TRBV2 and TRBJ2-7; 8 bases are shared with TRBD1. CDR3 length: 14 residues. Germline V gene sequence: CDR1 SNHLY, CDR2 FYNNEI. Losses at the gene ends were 8 bases for V and 2 bases for J; bases not matched to a gene: 8. The CDR3 DNA is TGTGCCAGCGGTCGGACAGGGCTCCCCTACGAGCAGTACTTC. This encodes CASGRTGLPYEQYF.

V is TRBV4-3 and J is TRBJ1-1, with D possibly TRBD1 on 6 matching bases. The CDR3 spans 17 residues. With 0 bases removed from V and 1 base from J, the gap between germline ends came to 15 bases. Germline-derived CDR1 and CDR2 are LGHNA and YSLEER. This CDR3 reads CASSQEGGTGKNTEAFF. Here the CDR3 DNA reads TGCGCCAGCAGCCAAGAGGGAGGCACAGGGAAGAACACTGAAGCTTTCTTT.

V usage is TRBV7-7 and J usage is TRBJ2-7, with D perhaps TRBD1 (6 bases). Germline CDR1 SSHAT, CDR2 FNYEAQ (reference sequence). This CDR3 region has 15 residues. The V end was cut by 2 bases, the J end by 3 bases, with 14 bases between. CDR3 coding DNA: TGTGCCAGCAGCTTATCGGACAGCAGTAACTACGAGCAGTACTTC. Translating it yields CASSLSDSSNYEQYF.

This clone was counted once. The gene calls are TRBV11-2 and TRBJ2-1; unclear D gene. CDR1 is SGHAT and CDR2 is FQNNGV in the germline V gene. Trimming cost V 5 bases and J 7 bases, with 9 bases left between them. The CDR3 is 12 amino acids. Here the CDR3 reads CASSDARNEQFF. In nucleotides, the CDR3 is TGTGCCAGCAGCGATGCTAGAAATGAGCAGTTCTTC.

The V and J genes are TRBV25-1 and TRBJ2-1; no clear D. The germline V and J ends were trimmed by 5 bases and 8 bases, with 25 bases remaining between them. Germline loops: CDR1 MGHDK, CDR2 SYGVNS. The CDR3 is 17 amino acids. CDR3 residues: CASSSRRAQTGGDEQFF. The CDR3 DNA is TGTGCCAGCAGTTCCCGCCGGGCCCAGACTGGCGGCGATGAGCAGTTCTTC.

The chain carries TRBV28 and TRBJ2-7, with D tentatively TRBD1 or TRBD2 (5 bases each). V lost 8 bases to trimming and J lost 2 bases, with 7 bases between them. The CDR3 is made up of 11 amino acids. Germline V CDR1 and CDR2: MDHEN, SYDVKM. The CDR3 DNA sequence: TGTGCCAGCGAGGGGACCTACGAGCAGTACTTC. This encodes CASEGTYEQYF.

The rearrangement joins TRBV7-6 to TRBJ2-3, with 11 bases aligning to TRBD2. This CDR3 comprises 20 residues. V shed 1 base, J shed 3 bases, and the junction held 15 bases outside the gene matches. Looked up from germline, CDR1 is SGHVS and CDR2 is FNYEAQ. The CDR3 sequence is CASSLVRLAGGRVRTDTQYF. The CDR3 DNA reads TGTGCCAGCAGCTTAGTTCGATTAGCGGGAGGGCGGGTCAGGACAGATACGCAGTATTTT. Drawing the rest from reference TRBV7-6 and TRBJ2-3, the complete variable domain is GAGVSQSPRYKVTKRGQDVALRCDPISGHVSLYWYRQALGQGPEFLTYFNYEAQQDKSGLPNDRFSAERPEGSISTLTIQRTEQRDSAMYRCASSLVRLAGGRVRTDTQYFGPGTRLTVL.

The chain is built from TRBV29-1 and TRBJ2-1; D gene ambiguous. In germline, CDR1 is SQVTM, CDR2 ANQGSEA. The CDR3 consists of 13 residues. The V gene lost 2 bases and the J gene lost 7 bases, with 12 bases spanning the gap. The DNA for the CDR3 is TGCAGCGTTGAAAGGTCCGAGGCGAATGAGCAGTTCTTC. This gives the protein CSVERSEANEQFF.

The V gene is TRBV5-1, the J gene TRBJ1-2, with 7 bases that match TRBD1. This CDR3 spans 12 amino acids. Unmatched junction bases numbered 2, after V lost 2 bases and J lost 7 bases. Germline values: CDR1 SGHRS, CDR2 YFSETQ. The CDR3 is CASSLDRVGYTF. The CDR3 DNA reads as TGCGCCAGCAGCTTAGACAGGGTTGGCTACACCTTC.

J is TRBJ1-2 and V is TRBV29-1; D is perhaps TRBD1 (5 bases). Germline CDR1 SQVTM, CDR2 ANQGSEA. This CDR3 is 12 amino acids long. The V gene lost 7 bases and the J gene lost 2 bases, with 11 bases spanning the gap. This CDR3 reads CSDRTGNYGYTF. CDR3 in DNA: TGCAGCGACAGGACGGGAAACTATGGCTACACCTTC.

V usage is TRBV29-1 and J usage is TRBJ1-1; 8 nucleotides line up with TRBD1. This CDR3 spans 13 amino acids. The germline V gene has CDR1 SQVTM and CDR2 ANQGSEA. The ends lost 7 bases at V and 3 bases at J; junction bases unmatched: 7. CDR3 in amino acids: CSGTTGVDTEAFF. As DNA, the CDR3 is TGCAGCGGAACGACAGGGGTAGACACTGAAGCTTTCTTT. The full variable domain, in which reference TRBV29-1 and TRBJ1-1 provide the parts outside the CDR3, is SAVISQKPSRDICQRGTSLTIQCQVDSQVTMMFWYRQQPGQSLTLIATANQGSEATYESGFVIDKFPISRPNLTFSTLTVSNMSPEDSSIYLCSGTTGVDTEAFFGQGTRLTVV.

For this clone: Other nucleotide sequences in the sample specify the same CDR3. CDR3 nucleotides: TGCAGTGCTGCATCCTACGAGCAGTACTTC. Translated, it gives CSAASYEQYF. The chain couples TRBV20-1 to TRBJ2-7, with D hard to call. The germline V gene has CDR1 DFQATT and CDR2 SNEGSKA (reference sequence). CDR3 length: 10 amino acids. V lost 5 bases to trimming and J lost 1 base, with 3 bases between them.